A single sample gave rise to the 6 T cell receptor beta chains below, sequenced in a study of blood T cell repertoires in COVID-19. TCRdb keeps only in-frame clones here, not all; method: immunoSEQ multiplex PCR. The data hold about 480,000 clones, with roughly 87% observed a single time. Sequencing was performed on PBMCs or T cells enriched from blood (not recorded which). The receptors originated from a young woman with acute COVID-19.

The rearrangement joins TRBV7-9 to TRBJ2-7, with D tentatively TRBD2 (5 bases). Germline V gene data show CDR1 as SEHNR and CDR2 as FQNEAQ (reference sequence). V dropped 5 bases and J dropped 2 bases, with 13 bases sitting between them. This CDR3 contains 14 residues. CDR3 residues: CASSPGIQAYEQYF. CDR3 in DNA: TGTGCCAGCAGCCCCGGGATTCAGGCCTACGAGCAGTACTTC.

The chain has TRBV5-1 and TRBJ2-1, with 8 nucleotides matching TRBD2. Germline trimming cut 1 base from V and 9 bases from J; bases unmatched to any gene: 3. Germline V gene lookup returns CDR1 SGHRS and CDR2 YFSETQ. The CDR3 has 13 amino acids. The CDR3 region has the DNA TGCGCCAGCAGCTTGTCGGCGGGAGGTGAGCAGTTCTTC. Protein product: CASSLSAGGEQFF.

This chain connects TRBV14 to TRBJ2-3; tentatively, D is TRBD2 (7 bases). V was clipped by 1 base and J by 1 base, with 12 bases between them. The CDR3 covers 16 residues. The germline V gene encodes CDR1 SGHDN and CDR2 FVKESK. CDR3 bases: TGTGCCAGCAGCCAAGTGCCGGGGGGCGGCACAGATACGCAGTATTTT. Translated: CASSQVPGGGTDTQYF.

The chain is built from TRBV28 and TRBJ2-3; D perhaps matches TRBD2 (5 bases). The V end lost 1 base, the J end lost 0 bases, and 14 bases lay between the germline ends. The CDR3 has 17 amino acids. Germline V lookup: CDR1 MDHEN, CDR2 SYDVKM. The CDR3 DNA reads TGTGCCAGCAGTTTATTATCTGGACTGAGAAGCACAGATACGCAGTATTTT. Residues: CASSLLSGLRSTDTQYF.

V is TRBV15 and J is TRBJ2-7, with D maybe TRBD2 (6 bases). The CDR3 length is 13 residues. V gave up 2 bases and J gave up 6 bases, with 11 bases separating them. Germline V lookup: CDR1 LNHNV, CDR2 YYDKDF (reference sequence). In DNA form, the CDR3 reads TGTGCCACCAGCAGATTCTCCGGGAGCGAGCAGTACTTC. Amino acid sequence: CATSRFSGSEQYF.

The V gene is TRBV7-9, the J gene TRBJ2-1; perhaps TRBD1 as D (5 bases). The CDR3 is 19 amino acids. CDR1 is SEHNR and CDR2 is FQNEAQ in the germline V gene (reference sequence). V was trimmed by 0 bases and J by 0 bases, leaving 18 bases between them. CDR3 in amino acids: CASSLAQGLTGFSYNEQFF. CDR3 in DNA: TGTGCCAGCAGCTTAGCGCAGGGTCTAACCGGATTCTCCTACAATGAGCAGTTCTTC.